One sample yielded the 10 T cell receptor beta chains listed below, sequenced in a study of shared clonotypes between healthy human individuals. Clones were read by immunoSEQ multiplex PCR, and TCRdb kept only the in-frame ones, dropping some. Among about 2.1 million clones listed, 93% were seen once. CD45RO negativity and positive selection for CCR7 defined naive CD8 cells, a population that excluded terminally differentiated effector memory CD45RA+ cells. The sequencing sample was made of naive CD8+ T cells from PBMCs. These receptor sequences come from a man between 18 and 29 years old in good health. Some clones in this sample may be carry-over from other donors' samples.

A word on this clone: This sample also contains other DNA sequences that code for the same CDR3. The chain recombines TRBV7-9 with TRBJ2-3, with 8 bases lining up with TRBD1. The CDR3 length is 15 residues. The germline gives CDR1 SEHNR, CDR2 FQNEAQ (reference sequence). V gave up 2 bases and J gave up 0 bases; unmatched junction bases: 1. The CDR3 sequence: CASSLRTGSTDTQYF. The CDR3 nucleotides read TGTGCCAGCAGCTTAAGGACAGGGAGCACAGATACGCAGTATTTT.

The CDR3 region has the DNA TGTGCCAGCAGCGTAGGTTTCCGTGTAGGCTTTTCTGGGGCCAACGTCCTGACTTTC. Its protein product is CASSVGFRVGFSGANVLTF. V is TRBV9 and J is TRBJ2-6; D is uncertain. This CDR3 region has 19 residues. Germline CDR1 reads SGDLS; CDR2 reads YYNGEE. V lost 0 bases, J lost 1 base, and 17 bases lay in between.

The chain links TRBV27 to TRBJ2-3; D may be TRBD2 (6 bases). This CDR3 is built from 15 residues. V gave up 3 bases and J gave up 1 base, with 11 bases separating them. The germline V gene has CDR1 MNHEY and CDR2 SMNVEV (reference sequence). CDR3 nucleotide sequence: TGTGCCAGCAGTTTTGTAGCGGAGCGCACAGATACGCAGTATTTT. Its translation: CASSFVAERTDTQYF.

The chain is built from TRBV28 and TRBJ1-2; D is unclear. V lost 3 bases and J 5 bases, leaving 10 bases between the germline ends. This CDR3 region has 13 residues. In germline, CDR1 is MDHEN, CDR2 SYDVKM. CDR3: CASSFPETYGYTF. The CDR3 nucleotides read TGTGCCAGCAGTTTCCCAGAGACGTATGGCTACACCTTC.

The gene calls are TRBV29-1 and TRBJ2-1, with 8 bases fitting TRBD1. V dropped 6 bases and J dropped 8; count of bases not matched to a gene: 9. The CDR3 sequence is 13 residues long. CDR1 and CDR2 (germline): SQVTM, ANQGSEA. The CDR3 region is CSVTPQGAYEQFF. CDR3 nucleotides: TGCAGCGTGACACCGCAGGGGGCATATGAGCAGTTCTTC.

This rearrangement joins TRBV10-3 to TRBJ2-7; TRBD1 might be the D (5 bases). V lost 3 bases, J lost 3 bases, and 6 bases lay in between. The CDR3 loop spans 12 amino acids. CDR1 ENHRY and CDR2 SYGVKD come from the germline V gene. CDR3 sequence: CAISDTGYEQYF. DNA of the CDR3: TGTGCCATCAGTGATACAGGCTACGAGCAGTACTTC.

The chain carries TRBV27 and TRBJ2-2; 7 bases agree with TRBD2. Trimming took 6 bases from V and 7 from J; bases not matched to a gene: 14. The CDR3 loop spans 16 amino acids. Germline V gives CDR1 MNHEY, CDR2 SMNVEV (reference sequence). CDR3 DNA sequence: TGTGCCAGCAGCAATAGGGCCAGCGGGATTGGCGGGGAGCTGTTTTTT. Translated, it gives CASSNRASGIGGELFF.

J is TRBJ2-1 and V is TRBV7-9; D is uncertain. From germline, CDR1 is SEHNR and CDR2 FQNEAQ (reference sequence). V was cut by 0 bases and J by 8 bases, with 8 bases left in between. This CDR3 region has 13 residues. The CDR3 loop is CASSLALSDEQFF. Here the CDR3 DNA reads TGTGCCAGCAGCTTAGCGCTGTCTGATGAGCAGTTCTTC.

Comments on this clone: Other DNA sequences in this sample translate to the same CDR3. The V call is TRBV28, the J call TRBJ1-2, with D perhaps TRBD1 (5 bases). This CDR3 has 13 residues. CDR1 is MDHEN and CDR2 is SYDVKM in the germline V gene. V lost 3 bases, J lost 3 bases, and 8 bases lay in between. CDR3 region: CASSFRGYYGYTF. The CDR3 region has the DNA TGTGCCAGCAGTTTTCGGGGCTACTATGGCTACACCTTC.

The chain uses TRBV29-1 and TRBJ2-7; 11 positions agree with TRBD2. This CDR3 is 17 amino acids long. The germline V gene encodes CDR1 SQVTM and CDR2 ANQGSEA. Trimming took 4 bases from V and 6 from J; bases not matched to a gene: 17. The CDR3 is CSVARATSGRNFGEQYF. CDR3 nucleotide sequence: TGCAGCGTTGCTCGTGCAACTAGCGGGAGAAACTTTGGCGAGCAGTACTTC.